These T cell receptor beta chains were read from a single sample in a study of post-analysis software for immune sequencing data. Via MiXCR, TCRdb re-called the PCR reads, giving one row per CDR3 protein. This sample carries 820,000 or so distinct CDR3 sequences, approximately 50% of them seen once, and the ten largest clones take roughly 4.4%. The sequencing input was blood. These receptors all come from a girl between 5 and 17 years old with multiple sclerosis. Both conserved end residues are part of each CDR3. A D gene is named only where the DNA matches it firmly. Expanded clones get a size class; other rows say once, few or many, or leave the size out.

12	.	TRBV5-5	TRBJ2-5	.	CASSSTFQTQYF	TGTGCCAGCAGCTCAACCTTCCAGACCCAGTACTTC
13	.	TRBV20-1	TRBJ2-7	TRBD1	CSASPGQIYEQYF	TGCAGTGCGAGCCCGGGACAGATCTACGAGCAGTACTTC
15	.	TRBV12-3/TRBV12-4	TRBJ1-2	.	CASSTRQETSYGYTF	TGTGCCAGCAGTACAAGACAGGAAACATCCTATGGCTACACCTTC
12	few	TRBV12-3/TRBV12-4	TRBJ2-5	.	CASSALGETQYF	TGTGCCAGCAGTGCCCTGGGAGAGACCCAGTACTTC
15	.	TRBV11-2	TRBJ2-5	TRBD2	CASSFQRREGETQYF	TGTGCCAGCAGCTTTCAGCGACGGGAGGGGGAGACCCAGTACTTC
15	.	TRBV5-5	TRBJ2-7	TRBD2	CASSLGGRSTYEQYF	TGTGCCAGCAGCTTGGGCGGGAGATCTACCTACGAGCAGTACTTC
12	.	TRBV20-1	TRBJ1-4	.	CSATRPNEKLFF	TGCAGTGCTACCCGCCCCAATGAAAAACTGTTTTTT
13	.	TRBV2	TRBJ2-7	.	CASEGGGSYEQYF	TGTGCCAGCGAAGGGGGTGGGTCCTACGAGCAGTACTTC
15	.	TRBV4-1	TRBJ1-2	TRBD1	CASSQEGDRAAGYTF	TGCGCCAGCAGCCAAGAGGGGGACAGGGCCGCTGGCTACACCTTC
14	.	TRBV7-2	TRBJ1-2	.	CASSQHQGGYGYTF	TGTGCCAGCAGCCAGCACCAGGGCGGCTATGGCTACACCTTC
13	few	TRBV12-3/TRBV12-4	TRBJ2-1	.	CASSILLRIEQFF	TGTGCCAGCAGTATCCTCCTGAGGATTGAGCAGTTCTTC
14	.	TRBV9	TRBJ1-2	.	CASSVEDRPTDYTF	TGTGCCAGCAGCGTAGAAGACAGGCCGACCGACTACACCTTC
13	.	TRBV7-3	TRBJ2-7	TRBD1	CASSLGQAGEQYF	TGTGCCAGCAGCTTGGGACAGGCCGGGGAGCAGTACTTC
15	.	TRBV11-1	TRBJ2-7	.	CASSPEWTGSYEQYF	TGTGCCAGCAGCCCCGAATGGACCGGCTCCTACGAGCAGTACTTC
14	.	TRBV29-1	TRBJ2-5	.	CSVVRPRNQETQYF	TGCAGCGTTGTTAGGCCCCGAAACCAAGAGACCCAGTACTTC
13	.	TRBV12-3/TRBV12-4	TRBJ1-1	TRBD1	CASSRGLHTEAFF	TGTGCCAGCAGCAGGGGGCTGCACACTGAAGCTTTCTTT
14	few	TRBV29-1	TRBJ1-2	.	CSVAGRREVRGYTF	TGCAGCGTCGCCGGGAGGCGGGAGGTTCGCGGCTACACCTTC
15	.	TRBV10-3	TRBJ2-4	TRBD2	CAISEIGLGSGEQYF	TGTGCCATCAGTGAGATCGGACTAGGGTCGGGGGAGCAGTACTTC
17	.	TRBV6-2/TRBV6-3	TRBJ2-1	TRBD2	CASSQRSGLAEYNEQFF	TGTGCCAGCAGCCAGAGGAGCGGACTAGCGGAGTACAATGAGCAGTTCTTC
14	.	TRBV7-3	TRBJ1-2	.	CASSLDTADYGYTF	TGTGCCAGCAGCTTAGATACAGCAGACTATGGCTACACCTTC
12	.	TRBV29-1	TRBJ1-1	.	CSVAGGVTEAFF	TGCAGCGTTGCAGGTGGAGTCACTGAAGCTTTCTTT
16	once	TRBV7-9	TRBJ1-2	.	CASSLGFSEDNYGYTF	TGTGCCAGCAGCTTAGGGTTTTCAGAAGATAACTATGGCTACACCTTC
13	.	TRBV20-1	TRBJ1-2	.	CSARDSIRHGYTF	TGCAGTGCTAGGGACAGTATTCGCCATGGCTACACCTTC
15	few	TRBV27	TRBJ2-7	TRBD1	CASSSDRGYSYEQYF	TGTGCCAGCAGTTCCGACAGGGGGTACTCCTACGAGCAGTACTTC
13	.	TRBV28	TRBJ2-7	.	CASIPDSSYEQYF	TGTGCCAGCATCCCGGACAGTTCCTACGAGCAGTACTTC
17	.	TRBV28	TRBJ2-1	.	CASRYHTGTGGYNEQFF	TGTGCCAGCAGGTACCATACCGGGACTGGCGGCTACAATGAGCAGTTCTTC
14	few	TRBV7-6	TRBJ2-7	.	CASSLSLGGYEQYF	TGTGCCAGCAGCCTAAGCCTGGGAGGCTACGAGCAGTACTTC
14	few	TRBV29-1	TRBJ2-3	.	CSGDAGASTDTQYF	TGCAGCGGTGATGCCGGGGCTAGCACAGATACGCAGTATTTT
15	.	TRBV18	TRBJ1-2	.	CASSPPSDSNYGYTF	TGTGCCAGCTCACCACCGTCGGACAGTAACTATGGCTACACCTTC
17	.	TRBV4-1	TRBJ1-4	.	CASSQDPAGIRNEKLFF	TGCGCCAGCAGCCAAGACCCAGCGGGAATAAGGAATGAAAAACTGTTTTTT
14	.	TRBV20-1	TRBJ2-1	.	CSAEGLVGSHEQFF	TGCAGTGCCGAGGGCCTAGTTGGTAGCCATGAGCAGTTCTTC
15	few	TRBV29-1	TRBJ2-3	.	CSVSVRSWGADTQYF	TGCAGCGTTAGTGTACGGAGCTGGGGCGCAGATACGCAGTATTTT
14	.	TRBV6-5	TRBJ1-2	TRBD1	CASSRTGQGYGYTF	TGTGCCAGCAGCCGGACAGGGCAAGGATATGGCTACACCTTC
13	many	TRBV6-1	TRBJ2-7	.	CASSEAESNEQYF	TGTGCCAGCAGTGAAGCCGAGAGCAACGAGCAGTACTTC
14	.	TRBV7-9	TRBJ2-4	.	CASSAGGRVWEQYF	TGTGCCAGCAGCGCCGGTGGCAGGGTCTGGGAGCAGTACTTC
15	.	TRBV12-3/TRBV12-4	TRBJ2-7	TRBD1	CASSLAPGQGSEQYF	TGTGCCAGCAGTTTAGCTCCGGGACAGGGGTCCGAGCAGTACTTC
18	few	TRBV12-3/TRBV12-4	TRBJ2-3	TRBD2	CASSLWGGGVTSTDTQYF	TGTGCCAGCAGTTTATGGGGCGGGGGGGTTACTAGCACAGATACGCAGTATTTT
16	.	TRBV6-1	TRBJ2-7	.	CASSEVLRQSGYEQYF	TGTGCCAGCAGTGAAGTCCTTCGGCAGTCGGGGTACGAGCAGTACTTC
13	few	TRBV3-1	TRBJ2-7	.	CASSILATYEQYF	TGTGCCAGCAGCATCCTTGCTACCTACGAGCAGTACTTC
16	.	TRBV20-1	TRBJ2-3	TRBD2	CSARAISGRAGDTQYF	TGCAGTGCTAGAGCTATTAGCGGGAGGGCGGGAGATACGCAGTATTTT
12	.	TRBV5-6	TRBJ2-1	.	CASSLIPLEQFF	TGTGCCAGCAGCTTGATACCCTTAGAGCAGTTCTTC
18	few	TRBV18	TRBJ1-2	TRBD1	CASSPLPVGQGGDNGYTF	TGTGCCAGCTCACCACTCCCCGTTGGACAGGGGGGAGATAATGGCTACACCTTC
18	.	TRBV12-3/TRBV12-4	TRBJ2-4	.	CASSHTGWGGLAKNIQYF	TGTGCCAGCAGTCACACGGGTTGGGGTGGGCTCGCCAAAAACATTCAGTACTTC
16	.	TRBV29-1	TRBJ1-4	.	CSASGGGQATNEKLFF	TGCAGCGCCTCGGGGGGGGGCCAGGCAACTAATGAAAAACTGTTTTTT
15	few	TRBV20-1	TRBJ2-1	.	CSARPPGRVGNEQFF	TGCAGTGCTAGGCCCCCCGGGAGAGTAGGCAATGAGCAGTTCTTC
16	.	TRBV29-1	TRBJ2-3	TRBD2	CSVVGLAGVSGDTQYF	TGCAGCGTTGTGGGACTAGCGGGAGTATCGGGAGATACGCAGTATTTT